This T cell receptor (beta chain) was recorded in a study of blood T cell repertoires in COVID-19. Study at large: The origin of the acute and convalescent COVID-19 samples was the United States, Italy and Spain. PBMCs, B-cell-depleted T cells, or T cells were the source of the cDNA or gDNA that made up the material.

In the original workflow: It was from reference gene primer amplification that nucleated cell counts were estimated. This table comes from immunoSEQ multiplex PCR, and its TCRdb copy is limited to in-frame clones, with some not included. V, J and clone size are those of that table, while D and trimming were read from the DNA. The sample yields fewer than 90,000 clones, roughly 80% seen once. The germline V gene encodes CDR1 LGHDT and CDR2 YNNKEL (reference sequence). CDR3 length equals 16 residues. Losses at the gene ends were 4 bases for V and 6 bases for J; bases not matched to a gene: 10. The Seattle site enrolled patients during active infection and followed them longitudinally.

The chain uses TRBV3-1 (or the pseudogene TRBV3-2) and TRBJ2-2; 8 bases line up with TRBD1. The TCR comes from an older man with COVID-19, enrolled during active disease. The sequencing sample was made of peripheral blood. DNA for the CDR3: TGTGCCAGCAGCCGAGTGGCAGGGGGCTTCGCCGGGGAGCTGTTTTTT. Its translation: CASSRVAGGFAGELFF.